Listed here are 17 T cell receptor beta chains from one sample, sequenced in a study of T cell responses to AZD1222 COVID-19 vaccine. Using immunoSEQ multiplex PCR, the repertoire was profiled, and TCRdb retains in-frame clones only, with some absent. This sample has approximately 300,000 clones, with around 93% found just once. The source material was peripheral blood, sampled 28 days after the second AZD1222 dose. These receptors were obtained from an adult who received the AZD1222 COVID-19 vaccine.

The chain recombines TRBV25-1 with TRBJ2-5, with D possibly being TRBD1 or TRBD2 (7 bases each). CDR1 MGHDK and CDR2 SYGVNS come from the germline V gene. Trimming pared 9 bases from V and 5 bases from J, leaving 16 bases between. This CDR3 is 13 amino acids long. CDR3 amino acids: CASGEGARETQYF. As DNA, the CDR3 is TGTGCCAGTGGGGAGGGGGCCAGGGAGACCCAGTACTTC.

In DNA, the CDR3 is TGTGCCAGCAGTTTCAGGGGGGGACACACAGATACGCAGTATTTT. Its protein product is CASSFRGGHTDTQYF. V is TRBV28 and J is TRBJ2-3, with D possibly being TRBD1 or TRBD2 (7 bases each). CDR3 size: 15 residues. Germline V gene sequence: CDR1 MDHEN, CDR2 SYDVKM. Trimming stripped 3 bases from V and 2 bases from J, with 12 bases between.

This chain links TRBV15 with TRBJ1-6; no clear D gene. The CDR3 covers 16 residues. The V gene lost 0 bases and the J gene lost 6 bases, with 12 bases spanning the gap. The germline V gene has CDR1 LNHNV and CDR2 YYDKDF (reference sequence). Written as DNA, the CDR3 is TGTGCCACCAGCAGAGATAGCCATCTCTCTAATTCACCCCTCCACTTT. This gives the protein CATSRDSHLSNSPLHF.

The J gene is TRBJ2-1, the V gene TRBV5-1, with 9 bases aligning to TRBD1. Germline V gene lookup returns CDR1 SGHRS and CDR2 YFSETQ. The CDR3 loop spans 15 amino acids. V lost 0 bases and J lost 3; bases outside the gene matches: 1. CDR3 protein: CASSLGTGDYNEQFF. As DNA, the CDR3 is TGCGCCAGCAGCTTGGGGACAGGGGACTACAATGAGCAGTTCTTC.

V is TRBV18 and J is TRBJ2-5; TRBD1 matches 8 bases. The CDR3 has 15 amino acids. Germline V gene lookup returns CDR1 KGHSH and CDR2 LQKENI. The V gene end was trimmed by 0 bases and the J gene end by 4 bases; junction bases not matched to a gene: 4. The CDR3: CASSPPRQGSETQYF. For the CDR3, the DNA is TGTGCCAGCTCACCACCACGACAGGGGTCAGAGACCCAGTACTTC.

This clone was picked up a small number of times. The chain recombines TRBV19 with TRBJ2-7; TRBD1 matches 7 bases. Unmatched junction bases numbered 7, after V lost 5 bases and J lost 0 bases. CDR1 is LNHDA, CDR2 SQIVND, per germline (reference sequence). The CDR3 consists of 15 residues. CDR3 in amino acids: CASSGYRGISYEQYF. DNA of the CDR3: TGTGCCAGTAGTGGGTACAGGGGAATCTCCTACGAGCAGTACTTC.

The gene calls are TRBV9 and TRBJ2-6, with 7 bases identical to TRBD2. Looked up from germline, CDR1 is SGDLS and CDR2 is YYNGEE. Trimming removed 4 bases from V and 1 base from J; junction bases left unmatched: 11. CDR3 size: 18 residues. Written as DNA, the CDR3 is TGTGCCAGCAGCCACAACCGGGAGGTTGGGTCTGGGGCCAACGTCCTGACTTTC. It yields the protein CASSHNREVGSGANVLTF.

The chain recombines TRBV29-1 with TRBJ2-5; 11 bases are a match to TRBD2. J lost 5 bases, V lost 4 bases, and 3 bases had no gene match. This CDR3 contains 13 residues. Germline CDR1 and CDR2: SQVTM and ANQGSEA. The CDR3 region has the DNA TGCAGCGTTGGACTAGCGGGGCGGGAGACCCAGTACTTC. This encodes CSVGLAGRETQYF.

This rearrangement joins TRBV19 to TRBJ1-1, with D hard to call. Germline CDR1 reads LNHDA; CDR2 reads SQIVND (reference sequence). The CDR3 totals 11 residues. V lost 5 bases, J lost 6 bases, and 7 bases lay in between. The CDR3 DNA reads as TGTGCCAGTAGTTTTGGCCCTGAAGCTTTCTTT. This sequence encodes CASSFGPEAFF.

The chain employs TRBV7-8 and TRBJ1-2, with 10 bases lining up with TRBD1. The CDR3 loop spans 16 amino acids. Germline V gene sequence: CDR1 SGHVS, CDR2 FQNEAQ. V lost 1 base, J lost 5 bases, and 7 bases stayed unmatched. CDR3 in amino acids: CASSLVGRQGAYGYTF. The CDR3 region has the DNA TGTGCCAGCAGCTTAGTAGGACGACAGGGGGCGTATGGCTACACCTTC.

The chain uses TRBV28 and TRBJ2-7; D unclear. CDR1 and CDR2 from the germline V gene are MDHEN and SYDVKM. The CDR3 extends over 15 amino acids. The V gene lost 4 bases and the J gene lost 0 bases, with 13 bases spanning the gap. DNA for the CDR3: TGTGCCAGCAGTTCCTCGACACCTCCCTCCTACGAGCAGTACTTC. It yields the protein CASSSSTPPSYEQYF.

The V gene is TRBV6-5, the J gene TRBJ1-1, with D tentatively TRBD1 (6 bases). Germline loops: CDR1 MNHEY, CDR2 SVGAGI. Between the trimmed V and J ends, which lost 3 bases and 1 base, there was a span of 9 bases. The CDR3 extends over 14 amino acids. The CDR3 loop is CASSYLDRNTEAFF. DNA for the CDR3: TGTGCCAGCAGTTATCTGGACAGGAACACTGAAGCTTTCTTT.

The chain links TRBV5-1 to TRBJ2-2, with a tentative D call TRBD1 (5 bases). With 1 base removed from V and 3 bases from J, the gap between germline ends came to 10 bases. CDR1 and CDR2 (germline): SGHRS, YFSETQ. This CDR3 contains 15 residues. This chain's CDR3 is CASSLLGPDTGELFF. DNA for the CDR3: TGCGCCAGCAGCTTGTTGGGGCCTGACACCGGGGAGCTGTTTTTT.

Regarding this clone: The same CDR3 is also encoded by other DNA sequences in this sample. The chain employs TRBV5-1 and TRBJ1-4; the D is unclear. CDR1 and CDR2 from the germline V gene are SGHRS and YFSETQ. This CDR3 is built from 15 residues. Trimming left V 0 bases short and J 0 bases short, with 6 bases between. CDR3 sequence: CASSLGSTTNEKLFF. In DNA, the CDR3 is TGCGCCAGCAGCTTGGGCAGCACAACTAATGAAAAACTGTTTTTT.

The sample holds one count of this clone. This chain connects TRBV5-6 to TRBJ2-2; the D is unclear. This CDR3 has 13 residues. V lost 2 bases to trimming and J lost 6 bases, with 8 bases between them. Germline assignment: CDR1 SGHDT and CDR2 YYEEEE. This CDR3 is CASSFKGAGELFF. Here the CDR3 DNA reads TGTGCCAGCAGCTTCAAGGGTGCCGGGGAGCTGTTTTTT.

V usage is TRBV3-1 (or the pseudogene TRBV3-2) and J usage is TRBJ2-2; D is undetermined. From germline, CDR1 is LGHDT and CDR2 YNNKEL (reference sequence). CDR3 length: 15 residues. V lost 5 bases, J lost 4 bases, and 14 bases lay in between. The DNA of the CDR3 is TGTGCCAGCAGCGCCCGTGCCGTCGGCACCGGGGAGCTGTTTTTT. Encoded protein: CASSARAVGTGELFF.

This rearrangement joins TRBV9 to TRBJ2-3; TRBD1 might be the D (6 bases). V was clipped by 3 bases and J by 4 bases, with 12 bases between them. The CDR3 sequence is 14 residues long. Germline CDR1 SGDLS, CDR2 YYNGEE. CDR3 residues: CASSGTAGADTQYF. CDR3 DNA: TGTGCCAGCAGCGGGACTGCAGGGGCAGATACGCAGTATTTT.